The rows below give T cell receptor beta chains drawn from one sample of a study of blood T cell repertoires in COVID-19. Method: immunoSEQ multiplex PCR; TCRdb's copy keeps in-frame clones and lacks some. The sample lists fewer than 250,000 clones, about nine tenths occurring once. The sequenced sample was peripheral blood. These receptor sequences come from a woman between 55 and 75 years old with acute or convalescent COVID-19. CDR3s include the opening cysteine and the closing phenylalanine or tryptophan. Fields, in order: J gene, clone size, V gene, D gene, CDR3 protein, CDR3 DNA. A D gene is named only where the DNA matches it firmly. Some rows mark clone size as missing; the rest say once, few, many or name a class of expanded clone.

j_gene: TRBJ1-2; abundance: .; v_gene: TRBV28; d_gene: .; CDR3aa: CASSFWGQGKYGYTF; CDR3nt: TGTGCCAGCAGTTTTTGGGGGCAGGGGAAGTATGGCTACACCTTC
j_gene: TRBJ2-7; abundance: .; v_gene: TRBV5-1; d_gene: .; CDR3aa: CASSLGAVGIHEQYF; CDR3nt: TGCGCCAGCAGCTTGGGAGCGGTGGGCATCCACGAGCAGTACTTC
j_gene: TRBJ1-2; abundance: .; v_gene: TRBV10-3; d_gene: TRBD1; CDR3aa: CAISGTGGTVSGYTF; CDR3nt: TGTGCCATCAGTGGGACAGGGGGCACGGTCAGTGGCTACACCTTC
j_gene: TRBJ2-1; abundance: .; v_gene: TRBV27; d_gene: TRBD2; CDR3aa: CASSLDGTSASSYNEQFF; CDR3nt: TGTGCCAGCAGTCTAGACGGGACTAGCGCCAGCTCCTACAATGAGCAGTTCTTC
j_gene: TRBJ2-1; abundance: .; v_gene: TRBV3-1/TRBV3-2; d_gene: .; CDR3aa: CASSQEVASYNEQFF; CDR3nt: TGTGCCAGCAGCCAAGAGGTGGCTTCCTACAATGAGCAGTTCTTC
j_gene: TRBJ1-4; abundance: .; v_gene: TRBV9; d_gene: TRBD1; CDR3aa: CASRADRANEKLFF; CDR3nt: TGTGCCAGCAGAGCGGACAGGGCCAATGAAAAACTGTTTTTT
j_gene: TRBJ2-7; abundance: .; v_gene: TRBV27; d_gene: .; CDR3aa: CASSLYPEGYEQYF; CDR3nt: TGTGCCAGCAGTTTATACCCGGAGGGCTACGAGCAGTACTTC
j_gene: TRBJ2-7; abundance: few; v_gene: TRBV21-1; d_gene: .; CDR3aa: CASSKEGQKGEQYF; CDR3nt: TGTGCCAGCAGCAAAGAGGGACAGAAGGGCGAGCAGTACTTC
j_gene: TRBJ1-5; abundance: .; v_gene: TRBV6-5; d_gene: TRBD1; CDR3aa: CASRPGQGQPQHF; CDR3nt: TGTGCCAGCAGACCGGGACAGGGTCAGCCCCAGCATTTT
j_gene: TRBJ2-2; abundance: once; v_gene: TRBV30; d_gene: TRBD2; CDR3aa: CAWRGGQVGELFF; CDR3nt: TGTGCCTGGCGGGGGGGCCAAGTCGGGGAGCTGTTTTTT
j_gene: TRBJ1-2; abundance: once; v_gene: TRBV6-5; d_gene: TRBD1; CDR3aa: CASSRGQGAYGYTF; CDR3nt: TGTGCCAGCAGTAGGGGACAGGGAGCCTATGGCTACACCTTC
j_gene: TRBJ1-1; abundance: .; v_gene: TRBV3-1/TRBV3-2; d_gene: TRBD1; CDR3aa: CASSQGTGANTEAFF; CDR3nt: TGTGCCAGCAGCCAAGGGACAGGCGCGAACACTGAAGCTTTCTTT
j_gene: TRBJ1-2; abundance: .; v_gene: TRBV5-1; d_gene: .; CDR3aa: CASSLGAGDGYTF; CDR3nt: TGCGCCAGCAGCTTGGGGGCAGGGGATGGCTACACCTTC
j_gene: TRBJ2-5; abundance: .; v_gene: TRBV19; d_gene: .; CDR3aa: CASSRDSRTRQETQYF; CDR3nt: TGTGCCAGTAGTCGCGATAGCAGAACGCGGCAAGAGACCCAGTACTTC
j_gene: TRBJ2-5; abundance: .; v_gene: TRBV28; d_gene: .; CDR3aa: CASSLSWTQYF; CDR3nt: TGTGCCAGCAGTTTATCCTGGACCCAGTACTTC
j_gene: TRBJ2-1; abundance: .; v_gene: TRBV24-1; d_gene: TRBD1; CDR3aa: CATSDTQGAREQFF; CDR3nt: TGTGCCACCAGTGATACCCAGGGGGCACGGGAGCAGTTCTTC
j_gene: TRBJ1-1; abundance: .; v_gene: TRBV19; d_gene: TRBD1; CDR3aa: CASTPGQGNTEAFF; CDR3nt: TGTGCCAGTACCCCGGGACAGGGGAACACTGAAGCTTTCTTT
j_gene: TRBJ1-1; abundance: .; v_gene: TRBV6-5; d_gene: .; CDR3aa: CASCHRANTEAFF; CDR3nt: TGTGCCAGCTGCCACAGGGCGAACACTGAAGCTTTCTTT
j_gene: TRBJ2-3; abundance: many; v_gene: TRBV5-4; d_gene: TRBD1; CDR3aa: CASSLDRGVTDTQYF; CDR3nt: TGTGCCAGCAGCTTGGACAGGGGGGTGACAGATACGCAGTATTTT
j_gene: TRBJ2-2; abundance: .; v_gene: TRBV6-2/TRBV6-3; d_gene: TRBD1; CDR3aa: CASSRTGLNTGELFF; CDR3nt: TGTGCCAGCAGTCGGACAGGGCTAAACACCGGGGAGCTGTTTTTT
j_gene: TRBJ2-2; abundance: .; v_gene: TRBV6-5; d_gene: TRBD1; CDR3aa: CASSYDRGRIGELFF; CDR3nt: TGTGCCAGCAGTTACGACAGGGGGCGCATCGGGGAGCTGTTTTTT
j_gene: TRBJ2-1; abundance: .; v_gene: TRBV30; d_gene: TRBD2; CDR3aa: CASREAGAYNEQFF; CDR3nt: TGTGCCTCAAGGGAAGCGGGGGCCTACAATGAGCAGTTCTTC
j_gene: TRBJ2-2; abundance: .; v_gene: TRBV10-2; d_gene: .; CDR3aa: CASSDYPNTGELFF; CDR3nt: TGCGCCAGCAGTGACTACCCTAACACCGGGGAGCTGTTTTTT
j_gene: TRBJ1-2; abundance: .; v_gene: TRBV6-5; d_gene: TRBD1; CDR3aa: CASSFTGGSYGYTF; CDR3nt: TGTGCCAGCAGTTTTACAGGGGGCAGCTATGGCTACACCTTC
j_gene: TRBJ1-6; abundance: .; v_gene: TRBV9; d_gene: .; CDR3aa: CASSTTGTSPLHF; CDR3nt: TGTGCCAGCAGCACGACGGGAACTTCACCCCTCCACTTT
j_gene: TRBJ2-1; abundance: .; v_gene: TRBV7-8; d_gene: TRBD2; CDR3aa: CASSPGGSGSYNEQFF; CDR3nt: TGTGCCAGCAGCCCCGGGGGGTCGGGTTCCTACAATGAGCAGTTCTTC
j_gene: TRBJ2-7; abundance: .; v_gene: TRBV13; d_gene: .; CDR3aa: CASSLVRGGQYF; CDR3nt: TGTGCCAGCAGCTTAGTCAGGGGCGGGCAGTACTTC
j_gene: TRBJ1-4; abundance: .; v_gene: TRBV7-2; d_gene: TRBD1; CDR3aa: CASSLAGTGPEKLFF; CDR3nt: TGTGCCAGCAGCTTAGCAGGGACAGGGCCCGAAAAACTGTTTTTT
j_gene: TRBJ2-3; abundance: .; v_gene: TRBV5-1; d_gene: .; CDR3aa: CASSLVQGETDTQYF; CDR3nt: TGCGCCAGCAGCTTGGTACAGGGAGAGACAGATACGCAGTATTTT
j_gene: TRBJ1-2; abundance: .; v_gene: TRBV28; d_gene: TRBD1; CDR3aa: CASSTGQGGSNYGYTF; CDR3nt: TGTGCCAGCAGTACGGGACAGGGGGGGTCTAACTATGGCTACACCTTC
j_gene: TRBJ2-3; abundance: .; v_gene: TRBV7-8; d_gene: TRBD2; CDR3aa: CASSLGLAANTQYF; CDR3nt: TGTGCCAGCAGCTTGGGACTAGCGGCAAATACGCAGTATTTT
j_gene: TRBJ2-7; abundance: few; v_gene: TRBV30; d_gene: TRBD1; CDR3aa: CAWSGTGGWPEQYF; CDR3nt: TGTGCCTGGAGTGGTACAGGGGGATGGCCCGAGCAGTACTTC
j_gene: TRBJ1-1; abundance: .; v_gene: TRBV6-1; d_gene: TRBD1; CDR3aa: CASSLTGSLNTEAFF; CDR3nt: TGTGCCAGCAGTCTGACAGGGTCGTTGAACACTGAAGCTTTCTTT
j_gene: TRBJ2-7; abundance: .; v_gene: TRBV27; d_gene: TRBD2; CDR3aa: CASSISGVSSYEQYF; CDR3nt: TGTGCCAGCAGTATTAGCGGGGTAAGCTCCTACGAGCAGTACTTC
j_gene: TRBJ1-6; abundance: few; v_gene: TRBV7-9; d_gene: .; CDR3aa: CASSSGEGGVYNSPLHF; CDR3nt: TGTGCCAGCAGCTCTGGAGAGGGCGGGGTCTATAATTCACCCCTCCACTTT
j_gene: TRBJ2-5; abundance: .; v_gene: TRBV7-2; d_gene: TRBD2; CDR3aa: CASSARLAGHGTQYF; CDR3nt: TGTGCCAGCAGCGCGCGACTAGCGGGGCATGGGACCCAGTACTTC
j_gene: TRBJ1-4; abundance: .; v_gene: TRBV5-1; d_gene: .; CDR3aa: CASSRSGTNEKLFF; CDR3nt: TGCGCCAGCAGTCGGTCAGGTACCAATGAAAAACTGTTTTTT
j_gene: TRBJ2-6; abundance: .; v_gene: TRBV11-2; d_gene: .; CDR3aa: CASSPGLSAGGANVLTF; CDR3nt: TGTGCCAGCAGCCCGGGGTTGAGTGCAGGTGGGGCCAACGTCCTGACTTTC
j_gene: TRBJ2-7; abundance: .; v_gene: TRBV7-2; d_gene: .; CDR3aa: CASSSARYEQYF; CDR3nt: TGTGCCAGCAGCAGCGCGAGGTACGAGCAGTACTTC
j_gene: TRBJ1-2; abundance: .; v_gene: TRBV19; d_gene: .; CDR3aa: CASSIVGGTGGANYGYTF; CDR3nt: TGTGCCAGTAGTATAGTCGGCGGGACCGGAGGAGCTAACTATGGCTACACCTTC
j_gene: TRBJ2-7; abundance: many; v_gene: TRBV14; d_gene: .; CDR3aa: CASSHRTTYYEQYF; CDR3nt: TGTGCCAGCAGCCACCGGACTACTTACTACGAGCAGTACTTC
j_gene: TRBJ2-5; abundance: once; v_gene: TRBV5-1; d_gene: TRBD2; CDR3aa: CASSPTSGSSWETQYF; CDR3nt: TGCGCCAGCAGCCCAACTAGCGGGAGTTCATGGGAGACCCAGTACTTC
j_gene: TRBJ1-1; abundance: .; v_gene: TRBV6-5; d_gene: TRBD1; CDR3aa: CASRWTGDTEAFF; CDR3nt: TGTGCCAGCAGGTGGACAGGAGACACTGAAGCTTTCTTT
j_gene: TRBJ1-4; abundance: .; v_gene: TRBV11-2; d_gene: .; CDR3aa: CASSSMPGMVNEKLFF; CDR3nt: TGTGCCAGCAGCTCCATGCCCGGGATGGTTAATGAAAAACTGTTTTTT
j_gene: TRBJ1-1; abundance: few; v_gene: TRBV7-3; d_gene: TRBD1; CDR3aa: CASSLDRESTEAFF; CDR3nt: TGTGCCAGCAGCTTGGACAGGGAGAGCACTGAAGCTTTCTTT
j_gene: TRBJ1-2; abundance: .; v_gene: TRBV5-4; d_gene: TRBD1; CDR3aa: CASSSGTANYGYTF; CDR3nt: TGTGCCAGCAGCTCCGGGACAGCTAACTATGGCTACACCTTC
j_gene: TRBJ1-2; abundance: .; v_gene: TRBV28; d_gene: .; CDR3aa: CASSFDPQGYGYTF; CDR3nt: TGTGCCAGCAGTTTTGATCCCCAGGGCTATGGCTACACCTTC
j_gene: TRBJ2-5; abundance: .; v_gene: TRBV27; d_gene: .; CDR3aa: CASSPSRLREKYQETQYF; CDR3nt: TGTGCCAGCAGTCCCTCCAGACTCCGGGAGAAGTACCAAGAGACCCAGTACTTC
j_gene: TRBJ1-1; abundance: .; v_gene: TRBV19; d_gene: TRBD1; CDR3aa: CASSIGQGSTEAFF; CDR3nt: TGTGCCAGTAGTATTGGACAGGGGAGCACTGAAGCTTTCTTT
j_gene: TRBJ2-2; abundance: .; v_gene: TRBV7-9; d_gene: .; CDR3aa: CASRLQGTGELFF; CDR3nt: TGTGCCAGCCGCCTCCAGGGCACCGGGGAGCTGTTTTTT
j_gene: TRBJ2-1; abundance: .; v_gene: TRBV6-5; d_gene: TRBD2; CDR3aa: CASMFRTSGYEQFF; CDR3nt: TGTGCCAGCATGTTTAGGACTAGCGGTTATGAGCAGTTCTTC
j_gene: TRBJ1-2; abundance: once; v_gene: TRBV6-5; d_gene: .; CDR3aa: CASSYRTSGYGYTF; CDR3nt: TGTGCCAGCAGCTATCGGACATCTGGCTATGGCTACACCTTC
j_gene: TRBJ1-1; abundance: .; v_gene: TRBV7-2; d_gene: TRBD1; CDR3aa: CASSLETGGTEAFF; CDR3nt: TGTGCCAGCAGCTTGGAGACAGGGGGCACTGAAGCTTTCTTT
j_gene: TRBJ1-2; abundance: .; v_gene: TRBV5-1; d_gene: TRBD1; CDR3aa: CASSGWTGGYYGYTF; CDR3nt: TGCGCCAGCAGCGGCTGGACAGGGGGCTACTATGGCTACACCTTC
j_gene: TRBJ1-4; abundance: .; v_gene: TRBV3-1/TRBV3-2; d_gene: .; CDR3aa: CASSQRTENEKLFF; CDR3nt: TGTGCCAGCAGCCAAAGGACAGAAAATGAAAAACTGTTTTTT
j_gene: TRBJ1-5; abundance: .; v_gene: TRBV5-1; d_gene: .; CDR3aa: CASSLTAGVDQPQHF; CDR3nt: TGCGCCAGCAGCTTGACAGCGGGGGTCGACCAGCCCCAGCATTTT
j_gene: TRBJ1-3; abundance: .; v_gene: TRBV5-1; d_gene: .; CDR3aa: CASSLFAGIGGNTIYF; CDR3nt: TGCGCCAGCAGCTTGTTTGCGGGGATCGGTGGAAACACCATATATTTT
j_gene: TRBJ1-5; abundance: .; v_gene: TRBV18; d_gene: .; CDR3aa: CASSPGQGSGNQPQHF; CDR3nt: TGTGCCAGCTCACCAGGGCAGGGGTCGGGCAATCAGCCCCAGCATTTT
j_gene: TRBJ2-5; abundance: few; v_gene: TRBV7-9; d_gene: .; CDR3aa: CASSSVGGAQETQYF; CDR3nt: TGTGCCAGCAGCTCCGTCGGGGGAGCCCAAGAGACCCAGTACTTC
j_gene: TRBJ1-1; abundance: few; v_gene: TRBV4-2; d_gene: .; CDR3aa: CASSVPRRGSGNTEAFF; CDR3nt: TGTGCCAGCAGCGTACCCCGCAGGGGTTCGGGGAACACTGAAGCTTTCTTT